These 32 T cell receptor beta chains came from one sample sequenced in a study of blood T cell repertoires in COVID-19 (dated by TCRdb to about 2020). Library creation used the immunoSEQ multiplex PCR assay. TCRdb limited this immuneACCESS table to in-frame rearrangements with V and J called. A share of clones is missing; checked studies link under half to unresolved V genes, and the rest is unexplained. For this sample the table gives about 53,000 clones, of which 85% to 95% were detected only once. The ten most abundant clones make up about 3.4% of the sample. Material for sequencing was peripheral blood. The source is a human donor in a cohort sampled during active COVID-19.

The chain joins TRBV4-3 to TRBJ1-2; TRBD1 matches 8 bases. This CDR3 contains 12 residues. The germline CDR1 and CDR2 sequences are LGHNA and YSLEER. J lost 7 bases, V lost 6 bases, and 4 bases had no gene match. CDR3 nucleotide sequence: TGCGCCAGCAGGGGCAGGGGGCCTGGCTACACCTTC. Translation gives CASRGRGPGYTF.

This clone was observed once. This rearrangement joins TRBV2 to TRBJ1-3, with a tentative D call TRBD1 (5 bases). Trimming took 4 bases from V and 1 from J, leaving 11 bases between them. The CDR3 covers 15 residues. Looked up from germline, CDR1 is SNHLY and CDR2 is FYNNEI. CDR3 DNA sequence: TGTGCCAGCAGTGGAGGACGGGGGTCTGGAAACACCATATATTTT. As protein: CASSGGRGSGNTIYF.

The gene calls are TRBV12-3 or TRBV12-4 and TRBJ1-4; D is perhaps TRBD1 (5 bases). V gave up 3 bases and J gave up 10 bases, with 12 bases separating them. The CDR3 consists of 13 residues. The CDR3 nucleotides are TGTGCCAGCAGTTTCGCGCGGGACGGAAAACTGTTTTTT. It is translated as CASSFARDGKLFF.

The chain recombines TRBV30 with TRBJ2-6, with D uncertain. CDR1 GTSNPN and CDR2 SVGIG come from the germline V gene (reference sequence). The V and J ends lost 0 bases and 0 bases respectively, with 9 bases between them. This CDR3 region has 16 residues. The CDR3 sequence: CAWSVVWSSGANVLTF. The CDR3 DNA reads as TGTGCCTGGAGTGTGGTTTGGAGCTCTGGGGCCAACGTCCTGACTTTC.

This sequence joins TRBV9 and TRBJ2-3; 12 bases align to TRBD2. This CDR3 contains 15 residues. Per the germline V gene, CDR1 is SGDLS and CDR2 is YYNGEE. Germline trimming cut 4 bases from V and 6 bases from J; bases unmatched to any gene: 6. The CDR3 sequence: CASSIGLAGSDTQYF. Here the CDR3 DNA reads TGTGCCAGCAGCATAGGACTAGCGGGGAGCGATACGCAGTATTTT.

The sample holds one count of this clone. CDR3 nucleotide sequence: TGCAGCGTTGACGGGGGGGCTCTAGCTAACTATGGCTACACCTTC. Translated: CSVDGGALANYGYTF. The chain carries TRBV29-1 and TRBJ1-2; a weak D match, TRBD1 (6 bases). The CDR3 totals 15 residues. V dropped 3 bases and J dropped 0 bases, with 14 bases sitting between them. Germline CDR1 and CDR2: SQVTM and ANQGSEA.

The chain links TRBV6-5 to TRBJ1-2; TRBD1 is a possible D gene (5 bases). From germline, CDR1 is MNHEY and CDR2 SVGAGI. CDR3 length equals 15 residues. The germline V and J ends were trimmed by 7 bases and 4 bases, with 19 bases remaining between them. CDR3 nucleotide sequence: TGTGCCAGCACCAAACGGGGGAAGTTTATCTATGGCTACACCTTC. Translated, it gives CASTKRGKFIYGYTF.

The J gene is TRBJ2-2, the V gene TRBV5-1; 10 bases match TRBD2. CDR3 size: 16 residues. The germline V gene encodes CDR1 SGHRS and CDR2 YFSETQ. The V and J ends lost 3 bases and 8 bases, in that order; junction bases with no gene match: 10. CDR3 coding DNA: TGCGCCAGCAGCTATATAGCGGGGGGACACTCTGGGGAGCTGTTTTTT. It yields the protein CASSYIAGGHSGELFF.

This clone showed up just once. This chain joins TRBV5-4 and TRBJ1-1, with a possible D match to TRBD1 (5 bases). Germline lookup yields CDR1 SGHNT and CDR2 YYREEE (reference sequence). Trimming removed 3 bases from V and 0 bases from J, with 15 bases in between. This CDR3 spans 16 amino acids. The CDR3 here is CASSSARTTMNTEAFF. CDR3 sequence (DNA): TGTGCCAGCAGCTCAGCCCGGACAACAATGAACACTGAAGCTTTCTTT. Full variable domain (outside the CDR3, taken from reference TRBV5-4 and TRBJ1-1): ETGVTQSPTHLIKTRGQQVTLRCSSQSGHNTVSWYQQALGQGPQFIFQYYREEENGRGNFPPRFSGLQFPNYSSELNVNALELDDSALYLCASSSARTTMNTEAFFGQGTRLTVV.

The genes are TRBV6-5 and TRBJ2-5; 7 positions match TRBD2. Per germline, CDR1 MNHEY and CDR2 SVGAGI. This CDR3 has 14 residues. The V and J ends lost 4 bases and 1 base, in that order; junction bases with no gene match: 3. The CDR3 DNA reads TGTGCCAGCAGTTCTCTAGCGGTCCAAGAGACCCAGTACTTC. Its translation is CASSSLAVQETQYF.

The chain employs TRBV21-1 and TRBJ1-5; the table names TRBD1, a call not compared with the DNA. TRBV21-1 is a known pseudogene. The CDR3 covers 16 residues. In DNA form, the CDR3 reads TGTGCCAGCAGCAAATGGTCCCAGGTTATCAATCAGCCCCAGCATTTT. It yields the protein CASSKWSQVINQPQHF.

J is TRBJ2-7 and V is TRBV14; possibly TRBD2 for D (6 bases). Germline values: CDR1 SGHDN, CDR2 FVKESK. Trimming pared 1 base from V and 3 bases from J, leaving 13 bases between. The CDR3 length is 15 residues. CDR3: CASSQGLASLYEQYF. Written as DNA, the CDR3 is TGTGCCAGCAGCCAAGGGCTAGCGAGCCTCTACGAGCAGTACTTC.

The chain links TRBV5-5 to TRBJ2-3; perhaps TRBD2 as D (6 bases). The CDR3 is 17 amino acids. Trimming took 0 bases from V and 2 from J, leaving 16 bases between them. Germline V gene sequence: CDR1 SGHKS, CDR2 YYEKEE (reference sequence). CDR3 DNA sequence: TGTGCCAGCAGCTTGGAATCCGGGGGTCCTTTCACAGATACGCAGTATTTT. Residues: CASSLESGGPFTDTQYF. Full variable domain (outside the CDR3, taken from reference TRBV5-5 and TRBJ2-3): DAGVTQSPTHLIKTRGQQVTLRCSPISGHKSVSWYQQVLGQGPQFIFQYYEKEERGRGNFPDRFSARQFPNYSSELNVNALLLGDSALYLCASSLESGGPFTDTQYFGPGTRLTVL.

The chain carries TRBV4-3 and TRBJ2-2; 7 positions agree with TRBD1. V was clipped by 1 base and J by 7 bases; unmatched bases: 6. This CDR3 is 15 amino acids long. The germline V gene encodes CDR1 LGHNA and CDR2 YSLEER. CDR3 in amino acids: CASSQATGRNGELFF. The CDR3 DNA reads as TGCGCCAGCAGCCAAGCGACAGGGCGAAACGGGGAGCTGTTTTTT.

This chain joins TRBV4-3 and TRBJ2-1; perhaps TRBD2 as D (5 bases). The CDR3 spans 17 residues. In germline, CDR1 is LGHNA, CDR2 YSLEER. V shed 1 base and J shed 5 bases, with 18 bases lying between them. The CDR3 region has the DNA TGCGCCAGCAGCCAAGCCCTCCTCCGAGGGCACCACAATGAGCAGTTCTTC. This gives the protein CASSQALLRGHHNEQFF.

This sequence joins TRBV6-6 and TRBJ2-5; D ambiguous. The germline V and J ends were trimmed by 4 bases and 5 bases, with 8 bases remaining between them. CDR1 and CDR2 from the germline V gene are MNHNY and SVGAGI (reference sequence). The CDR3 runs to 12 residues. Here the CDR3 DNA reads TGTGCCAGCAGTTTTTGGCGGGAGACCCAGTACTTC. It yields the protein CASSFWRETQYF.

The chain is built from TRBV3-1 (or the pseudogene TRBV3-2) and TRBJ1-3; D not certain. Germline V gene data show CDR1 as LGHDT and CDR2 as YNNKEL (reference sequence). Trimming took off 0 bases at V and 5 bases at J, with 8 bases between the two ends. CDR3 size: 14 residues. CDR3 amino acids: CASSQDRNRNTIYF. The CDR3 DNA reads TGTGCCAGCAGCCAAGATAGAAATAGAAACACCATATATTTT.

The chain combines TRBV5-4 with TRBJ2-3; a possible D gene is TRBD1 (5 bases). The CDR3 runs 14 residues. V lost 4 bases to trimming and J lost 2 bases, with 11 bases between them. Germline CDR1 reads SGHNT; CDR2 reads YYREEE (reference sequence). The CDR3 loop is CASSRLGPTDTQYF. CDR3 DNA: TGTGCCAGCAGCCGCCTGGGGCCCACAGATACGCAGTATTTT.

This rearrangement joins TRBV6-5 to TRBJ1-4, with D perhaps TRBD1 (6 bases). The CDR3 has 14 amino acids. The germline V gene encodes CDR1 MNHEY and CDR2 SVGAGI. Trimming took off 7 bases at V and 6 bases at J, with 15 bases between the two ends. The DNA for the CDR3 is TGTGCCAGCATCGCTGGGGGCGCCTATGAAAAACTGTTTTTT. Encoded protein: CASIAGGAYEKLFF.

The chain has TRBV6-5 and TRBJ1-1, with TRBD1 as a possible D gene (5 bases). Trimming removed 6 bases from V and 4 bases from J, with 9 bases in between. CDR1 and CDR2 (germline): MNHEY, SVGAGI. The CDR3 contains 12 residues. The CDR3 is CASRRRGTEAFF. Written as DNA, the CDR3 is TGTGCCAGCAGGAGGAGGGGCACTGAAGCTTTCTTT.

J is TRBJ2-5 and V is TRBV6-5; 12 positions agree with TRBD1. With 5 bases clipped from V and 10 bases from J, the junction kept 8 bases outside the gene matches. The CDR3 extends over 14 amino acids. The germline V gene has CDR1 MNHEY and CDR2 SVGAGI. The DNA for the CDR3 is TGTGCCAGCAGTCGGGACAGGGGGCGAGTTAACCAGTACTTC. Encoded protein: CASSRDRGRVNQYF.

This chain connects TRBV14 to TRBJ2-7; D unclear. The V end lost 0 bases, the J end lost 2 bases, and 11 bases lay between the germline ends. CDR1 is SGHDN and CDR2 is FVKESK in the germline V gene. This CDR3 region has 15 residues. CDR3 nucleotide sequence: TGTGCCAGCAGCCAAGAATACGGGTCAGCCTACGAGCAGTACGTC. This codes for CASSQEYGSAYEQYV.

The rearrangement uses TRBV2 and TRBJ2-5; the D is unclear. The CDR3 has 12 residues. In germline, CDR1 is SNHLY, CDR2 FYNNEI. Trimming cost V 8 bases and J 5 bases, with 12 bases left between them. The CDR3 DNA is TGTGCCAGCGTCCAGAACCTGGAGACCCAGTACTTC. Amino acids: CASVQNLETQYF.

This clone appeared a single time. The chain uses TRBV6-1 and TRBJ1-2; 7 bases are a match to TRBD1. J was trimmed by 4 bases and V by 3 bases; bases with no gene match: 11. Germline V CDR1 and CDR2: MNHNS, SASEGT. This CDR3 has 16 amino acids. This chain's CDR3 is CASSDEQGRLIYGYTF. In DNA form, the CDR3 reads TGTGCCAGCAGTGATGAACAGGGGCGGCTCATCTATGGCTACACCTTC.

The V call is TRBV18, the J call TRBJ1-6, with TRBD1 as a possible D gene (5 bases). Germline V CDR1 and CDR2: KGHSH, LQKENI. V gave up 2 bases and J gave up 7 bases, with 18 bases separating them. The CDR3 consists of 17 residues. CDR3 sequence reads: CASSPSGGGDSNSPLHF. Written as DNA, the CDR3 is TGTGCCAGCTCACCATCCGGCGGGGGGGATTCGAATTCACCCCTCCACTTT.

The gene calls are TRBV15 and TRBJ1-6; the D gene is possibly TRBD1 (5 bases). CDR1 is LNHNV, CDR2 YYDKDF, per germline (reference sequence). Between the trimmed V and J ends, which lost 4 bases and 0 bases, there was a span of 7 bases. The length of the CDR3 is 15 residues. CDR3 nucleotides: TGTGCCACCAGCACCGACAGCTCCTATAATTCACCCCTCCACTTT. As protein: CATSTDSSYNSPLHF. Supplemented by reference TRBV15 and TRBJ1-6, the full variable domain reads DAMVIQNPRYQVTQFGKPVTLSCSQTLNHNVMYWYQQKSSQAPKLLFHYYDKDFNNEADTPDNFQSRRPNTSFCFLDIRSPGLGDTAMYLCATSTDSSYNSPLHFGNGTRLTVT.

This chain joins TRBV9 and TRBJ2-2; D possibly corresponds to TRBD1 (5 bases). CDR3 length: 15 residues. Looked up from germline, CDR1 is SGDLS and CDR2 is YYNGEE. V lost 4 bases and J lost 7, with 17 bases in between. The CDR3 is CASSPKDTHSGELFF. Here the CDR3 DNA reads TGTGCCAGCAGCCCCAAGGACACCCACAGCGGGGAGCTGTTTTTT.

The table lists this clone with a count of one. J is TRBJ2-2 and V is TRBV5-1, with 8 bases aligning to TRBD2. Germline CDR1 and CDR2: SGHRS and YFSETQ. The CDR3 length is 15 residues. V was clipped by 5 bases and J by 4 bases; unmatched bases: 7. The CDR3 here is CASSGGGPGTGELFF. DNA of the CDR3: TGCGCCAGCAGTGGCGGGGGGCCTGGCACCGGGGAGCTGTTTTTT.

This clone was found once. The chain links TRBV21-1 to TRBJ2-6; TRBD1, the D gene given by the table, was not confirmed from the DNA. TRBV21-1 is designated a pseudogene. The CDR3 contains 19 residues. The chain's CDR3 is CASSKAQDRVNSGANVLTF. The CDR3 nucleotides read TGTGCCAGCAGCAAAGCCCAAGACAGGGTGAACTCTGGGGCCAACGTCCTGACTTTC.

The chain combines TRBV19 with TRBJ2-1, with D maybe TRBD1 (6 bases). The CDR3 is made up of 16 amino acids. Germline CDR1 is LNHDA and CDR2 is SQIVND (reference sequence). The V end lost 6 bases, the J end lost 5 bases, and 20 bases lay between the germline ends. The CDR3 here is CASSPRTEKPNNEQFF. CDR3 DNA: TGTGCCAGTAGCCCGAGGACAGAGAAGCCGAACAATGAGCAGTTCTTC.

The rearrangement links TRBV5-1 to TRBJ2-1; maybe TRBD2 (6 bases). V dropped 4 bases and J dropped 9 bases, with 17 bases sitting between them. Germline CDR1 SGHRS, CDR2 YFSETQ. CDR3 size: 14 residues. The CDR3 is CASSERRDQAEQFF. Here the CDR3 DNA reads TGCGCCAGCAGCGAGCGGCGGGATCAGGCTGAGCAGTTCTTC. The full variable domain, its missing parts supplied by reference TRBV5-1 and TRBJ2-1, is KAGVTQTPRYLIKTRGQQVTLSCSPISGHRSVSWYQQTPGQGLQFLFEYFSETQRNKGNFPGRFSGRQFSNSRSEMNVSTLELGDSALYLCASSERRDQAEQFFGPGTRLTVL.

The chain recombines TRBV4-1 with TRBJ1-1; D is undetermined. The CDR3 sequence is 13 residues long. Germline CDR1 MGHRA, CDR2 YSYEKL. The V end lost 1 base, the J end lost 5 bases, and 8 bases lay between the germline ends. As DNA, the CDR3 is TGCGCCAGCAGCCAAGCCTGGAGGACTGAAGCTTTCTTT. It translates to CASSQAWRTEAFF.